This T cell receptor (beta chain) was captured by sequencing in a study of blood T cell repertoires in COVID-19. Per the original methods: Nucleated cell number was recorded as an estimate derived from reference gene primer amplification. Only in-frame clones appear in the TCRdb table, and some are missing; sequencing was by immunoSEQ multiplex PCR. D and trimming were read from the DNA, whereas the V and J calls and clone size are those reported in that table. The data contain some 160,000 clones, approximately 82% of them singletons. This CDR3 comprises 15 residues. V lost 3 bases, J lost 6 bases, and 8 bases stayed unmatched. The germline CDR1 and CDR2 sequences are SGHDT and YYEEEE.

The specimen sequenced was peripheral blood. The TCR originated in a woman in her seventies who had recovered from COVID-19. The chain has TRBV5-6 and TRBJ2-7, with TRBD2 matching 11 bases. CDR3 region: CASSSPLAGGREQYF. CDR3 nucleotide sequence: TGTGCCAGCAGCTCACCATTAGCGGGAGGGCGCGAGCAGTACTTC.